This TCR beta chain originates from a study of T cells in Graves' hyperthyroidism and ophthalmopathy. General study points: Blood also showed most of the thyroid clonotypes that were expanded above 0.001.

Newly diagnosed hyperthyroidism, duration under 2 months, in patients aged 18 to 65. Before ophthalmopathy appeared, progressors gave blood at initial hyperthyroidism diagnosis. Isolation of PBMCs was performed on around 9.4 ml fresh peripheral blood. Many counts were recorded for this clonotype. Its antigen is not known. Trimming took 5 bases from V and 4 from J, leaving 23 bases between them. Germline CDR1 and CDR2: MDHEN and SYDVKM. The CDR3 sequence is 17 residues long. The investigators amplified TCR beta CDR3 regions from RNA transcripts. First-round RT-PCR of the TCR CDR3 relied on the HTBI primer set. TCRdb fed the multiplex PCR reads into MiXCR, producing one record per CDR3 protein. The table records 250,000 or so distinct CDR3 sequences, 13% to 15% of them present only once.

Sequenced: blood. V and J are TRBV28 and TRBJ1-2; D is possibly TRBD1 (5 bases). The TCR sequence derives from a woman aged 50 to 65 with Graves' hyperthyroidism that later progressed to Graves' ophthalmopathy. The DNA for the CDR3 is TGTGCCAGCAGTCCTCTAAGTCCGGGACGTGCCCGCTATGGCTACACCTTC. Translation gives CASSPLSPGRARYGYTF.